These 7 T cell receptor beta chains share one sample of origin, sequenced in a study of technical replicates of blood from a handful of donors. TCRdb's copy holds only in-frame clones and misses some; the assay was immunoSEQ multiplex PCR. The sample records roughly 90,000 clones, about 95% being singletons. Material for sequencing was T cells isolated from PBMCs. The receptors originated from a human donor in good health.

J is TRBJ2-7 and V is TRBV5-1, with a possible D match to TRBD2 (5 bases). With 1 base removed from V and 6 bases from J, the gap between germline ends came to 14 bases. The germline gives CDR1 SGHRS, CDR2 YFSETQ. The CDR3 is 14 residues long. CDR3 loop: CASSLLLGGPEQYF. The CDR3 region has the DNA TGCGCCAGCAGCTTGTTACTAGGAGGACCCGAGCAGTACTTC.

The DNA of the CDR3 is TGTGCCAGCTCACCAGCGGACTCTGGAAACACCATATATTTT. This sequence encodes CASSPADSGNTIYF. V gene TRBV18 combines with J gene TRBJ1-3; D gene unclear. Germline assignment: CDR1 KGHSH and CDR2 LQKENI. Trimming took 2 bases from V and 0 from J, leaving 5 bases between them. The CDR3 contains 14 residues.

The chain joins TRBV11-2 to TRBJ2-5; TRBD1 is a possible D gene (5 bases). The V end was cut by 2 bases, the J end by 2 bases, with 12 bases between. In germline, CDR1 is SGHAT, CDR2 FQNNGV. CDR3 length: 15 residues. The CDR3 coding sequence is TGTGCCAGCAGCTTAATGGACATACAACAAGAGACCCAGTACTTC. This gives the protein CASSLMDIQQETQYF.

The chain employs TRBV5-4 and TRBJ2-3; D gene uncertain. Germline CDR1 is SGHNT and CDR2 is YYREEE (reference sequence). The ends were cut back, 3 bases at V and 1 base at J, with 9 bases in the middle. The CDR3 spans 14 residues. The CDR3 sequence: CASSSSEGTDTQYF. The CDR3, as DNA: TGTGCCAGCAGCTCCTCTGAGGGCACAGATACGCAGTATTTT.

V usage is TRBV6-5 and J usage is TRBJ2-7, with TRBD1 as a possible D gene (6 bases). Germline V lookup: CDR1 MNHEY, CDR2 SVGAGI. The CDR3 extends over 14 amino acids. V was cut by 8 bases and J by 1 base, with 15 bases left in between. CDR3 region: CASSFIGQSYEQYF. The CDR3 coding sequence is TGTGCCAGCTCATTCATCGGACAGTCCTACGAGCAGTACTTC.

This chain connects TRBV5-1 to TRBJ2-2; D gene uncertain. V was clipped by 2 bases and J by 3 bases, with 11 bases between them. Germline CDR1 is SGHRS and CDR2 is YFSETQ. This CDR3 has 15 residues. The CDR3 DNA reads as TGCGCCAGCAGCTTAGGTGAGCGCCACACCGGGGAGCTGTTTTTT. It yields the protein CASSLGERHTGELFF.

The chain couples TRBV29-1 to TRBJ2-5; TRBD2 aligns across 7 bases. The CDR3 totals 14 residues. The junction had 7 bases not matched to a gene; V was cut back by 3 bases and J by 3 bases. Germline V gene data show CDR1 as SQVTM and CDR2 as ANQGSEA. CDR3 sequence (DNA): TGCAGCGTTGATATGCGTCTAGCGGAAGAGACCCAGTACTTC. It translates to CSVDMRLAEETQYF. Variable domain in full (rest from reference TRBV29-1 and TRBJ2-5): SAVISQKPSRDICQRGTSLTIQCQVDSQVTMMFWYRQQPGQSLTLIATANQGSEATYESGFVIDKFPISRPNLTFSTLTVSNMSPEDSSIYLCSVDMRLAEETQYFGPGTRLLVL.